The sequence of this T cell receptor (beta chain) was determined in a study of human T cells and chemical hapten exposure. Time point noted: patch test 1, 2 weeks after DPC sensitization. Treatment denoted: therapeutic diphenylcyclopropenone sensitization with weekly scalp DPC. Extraction of total RNA was performed on unfractionated whole blood. TCRdb called the RACE reads again in MiXCR, with one record for every CDR3 protein. The repertoire holds fewer than 100,000 distinct CDR3 sequences, with around 11% as singletons. This CDR3 comprises 16 residues. The V end lost 0 bases, the J end lost 1 base, and 11 bases lay between the germline ends. Per the germline V gene, CDR1 is LGHNA and CDR2 is YSLEER. In the case of this clonotype: As yet, its antigen is unknown.

General observations from the study: Versus controls, expanded TCRs had significantly more large CDR3 similarity clusters.

The source of this sequence is a woman between 40 and 55 years old with alopecia areata. Some clones in this sample may be carry-over from other donors' samples. The V call is TRBV4-3, the J call TRBJ2-3, with TRBD2 as a possible D gene (5 bases). Sequencing used whole blood, obtained in connection with sensitization to the hapten diphenylcyclopropenone (DPC). CDR3 nucleotides: TGCGCCAGCAGCCAAGATCCCGGGGTGCGCACAGATACGCAGTATTTT. Its protein product is CASSQDPGVRTDTQYF.